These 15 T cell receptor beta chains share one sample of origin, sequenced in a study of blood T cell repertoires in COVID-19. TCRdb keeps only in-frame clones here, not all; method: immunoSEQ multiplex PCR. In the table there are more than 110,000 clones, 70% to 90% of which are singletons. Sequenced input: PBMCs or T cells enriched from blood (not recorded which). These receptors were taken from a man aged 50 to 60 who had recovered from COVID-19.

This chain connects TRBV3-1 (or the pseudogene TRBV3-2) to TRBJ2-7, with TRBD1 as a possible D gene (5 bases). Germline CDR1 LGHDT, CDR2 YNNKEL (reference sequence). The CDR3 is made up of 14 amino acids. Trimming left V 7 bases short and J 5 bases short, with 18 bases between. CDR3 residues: CASKGAHSTHEQYF. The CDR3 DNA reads TGTGCCAGCAAAGGGGCGCATTCTACTCACGAGCAGTACTTC.

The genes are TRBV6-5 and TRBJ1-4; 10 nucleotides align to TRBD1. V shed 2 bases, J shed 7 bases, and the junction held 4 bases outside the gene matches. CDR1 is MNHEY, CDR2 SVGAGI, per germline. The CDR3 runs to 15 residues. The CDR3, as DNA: TGTGCCAGCAGTTACCGTGGACAGGGGGGTGAAAAACTGTTTTTT. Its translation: CASSYRGQGGEKLFF.

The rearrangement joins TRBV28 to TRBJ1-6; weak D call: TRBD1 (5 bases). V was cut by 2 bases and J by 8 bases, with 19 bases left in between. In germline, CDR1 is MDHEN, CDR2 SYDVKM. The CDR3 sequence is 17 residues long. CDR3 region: CASSLGTGGAYYSPLHF. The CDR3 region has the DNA TGTGCCAGCAGTTTAGGGACCGGGGGAGCGTATTATTCACCCCTCCACTTT.

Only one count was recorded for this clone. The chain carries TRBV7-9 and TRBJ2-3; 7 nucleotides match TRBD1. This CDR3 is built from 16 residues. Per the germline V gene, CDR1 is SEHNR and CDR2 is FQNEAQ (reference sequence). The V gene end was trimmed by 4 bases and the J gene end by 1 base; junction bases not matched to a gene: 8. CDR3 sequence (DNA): TGTGCCAGCAGCTCCCTGTACCAGGGGGGCACAGATACGCAGTATTTT. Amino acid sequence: CASSSLYQGGTDTQYF.

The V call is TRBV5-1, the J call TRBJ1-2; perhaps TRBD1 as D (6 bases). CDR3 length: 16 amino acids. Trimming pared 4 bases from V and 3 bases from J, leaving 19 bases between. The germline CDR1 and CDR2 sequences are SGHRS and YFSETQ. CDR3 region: CASSPLTGKVDYGYTF. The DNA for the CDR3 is TGCGCCAGCAGCCCCTTGACAGGAAAGGTCGACTATGGCTACACCTTC.

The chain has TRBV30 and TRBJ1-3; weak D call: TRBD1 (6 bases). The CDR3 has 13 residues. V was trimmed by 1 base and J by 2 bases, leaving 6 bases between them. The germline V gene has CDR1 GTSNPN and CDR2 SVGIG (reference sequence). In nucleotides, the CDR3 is TGTGCCTGGAGTGCAGGGGCTGGAAACACCATATATTTT. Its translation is CAWSAGAGNTIYF. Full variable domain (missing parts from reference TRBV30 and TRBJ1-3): SQTIHQWPATLVQPVGSPLSLECTVEGTSNPNLYWYRQAAGRGLQLLFYSVGIGQISSEVPQNLSASRPQDRQFILSSKKLLLSDSGFYLCAWSAGAGNTIYFGEGSWLTVV.

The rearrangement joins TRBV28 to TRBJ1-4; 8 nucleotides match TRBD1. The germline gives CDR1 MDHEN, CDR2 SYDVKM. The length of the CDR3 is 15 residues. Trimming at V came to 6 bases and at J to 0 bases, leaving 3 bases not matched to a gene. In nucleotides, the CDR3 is TGTGCCAGCAGCAGGACAGGGTCAACTAATGAAAAACTGTTTTTT. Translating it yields CASSRTGSTNEKLFF.

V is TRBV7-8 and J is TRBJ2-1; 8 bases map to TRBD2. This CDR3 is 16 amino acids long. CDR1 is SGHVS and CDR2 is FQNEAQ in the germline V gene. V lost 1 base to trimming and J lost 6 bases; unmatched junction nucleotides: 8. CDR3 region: CASSLGPSGSGNEQFF. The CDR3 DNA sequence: TGTGCCAGCAGCTTAGGTCCTAGCGGGTCCGGCAATGAGCAGTTCTTC.

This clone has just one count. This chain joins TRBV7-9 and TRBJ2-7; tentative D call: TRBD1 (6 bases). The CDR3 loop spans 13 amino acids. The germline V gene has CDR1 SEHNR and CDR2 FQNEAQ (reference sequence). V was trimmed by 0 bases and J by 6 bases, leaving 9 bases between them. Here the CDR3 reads CASSLAQGTEQYV. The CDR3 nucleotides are TGTGCCAGCAGCTTAGCGCAGGGGACCGAGCAGTACGTC.

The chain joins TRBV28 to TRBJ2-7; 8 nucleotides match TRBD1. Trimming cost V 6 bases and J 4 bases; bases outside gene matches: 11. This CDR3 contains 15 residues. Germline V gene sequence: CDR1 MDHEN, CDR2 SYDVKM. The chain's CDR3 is CASSFRTGIRYEQYF. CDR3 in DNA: TGTGCCAGCAGCTTCCGGACAGGGATAAGGTACGAGCAGTACTTC. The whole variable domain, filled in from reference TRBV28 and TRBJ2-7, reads DVKVTQSSRYLVKRTGEKVFLECVQDMDHENMFWYRQDPGLGLRLIYFSYDVKMKEKGDIPEGYSVSREKKERFSLILESASTNQTSMYLCASSFRTGIRYEQYFGPGTRLTVT.

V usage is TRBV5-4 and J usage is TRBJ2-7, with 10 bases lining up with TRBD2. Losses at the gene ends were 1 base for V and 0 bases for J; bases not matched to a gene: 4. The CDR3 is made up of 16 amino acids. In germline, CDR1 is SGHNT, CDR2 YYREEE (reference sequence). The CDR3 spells CASSLTSGTFSYEQYF. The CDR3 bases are TGTGCCAGCAGCTTGACTAGCGGGACCTTCTCCTACGAGCAGTACTTC.

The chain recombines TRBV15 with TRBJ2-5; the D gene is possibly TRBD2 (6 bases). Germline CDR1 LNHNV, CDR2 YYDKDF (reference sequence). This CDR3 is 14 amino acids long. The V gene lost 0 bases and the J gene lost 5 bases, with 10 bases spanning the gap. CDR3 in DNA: TGTGCCACCAGCAGAGATACGGGGAGGGAGACCCAGTACTTC. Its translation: CATSRDTGRETQYF.

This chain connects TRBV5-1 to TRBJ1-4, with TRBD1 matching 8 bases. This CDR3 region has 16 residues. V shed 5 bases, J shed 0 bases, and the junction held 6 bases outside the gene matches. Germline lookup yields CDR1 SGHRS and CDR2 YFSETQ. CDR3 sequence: CASSPTGGSTNEKLFF. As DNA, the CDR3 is TGCGCCAGCAGTCCCACAGGGGGGTCAACTAATGAAAAACTGTTTTTT.

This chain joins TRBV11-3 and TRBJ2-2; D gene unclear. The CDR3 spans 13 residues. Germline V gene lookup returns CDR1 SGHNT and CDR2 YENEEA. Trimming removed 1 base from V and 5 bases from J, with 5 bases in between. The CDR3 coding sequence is TGTGCCAGCAGCTTAGTCAGGACCGGGGAGCTGTTTTTT. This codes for CASSLVRTGELFF.

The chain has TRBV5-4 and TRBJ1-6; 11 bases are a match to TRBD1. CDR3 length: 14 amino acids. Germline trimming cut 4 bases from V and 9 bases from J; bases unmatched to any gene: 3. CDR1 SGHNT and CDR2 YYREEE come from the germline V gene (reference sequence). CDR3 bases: TGTGCCAGCAGCCCTGGGACAGGGGGTTCACCCCTCCACTTT. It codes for CASSPGTGGSPLHF.